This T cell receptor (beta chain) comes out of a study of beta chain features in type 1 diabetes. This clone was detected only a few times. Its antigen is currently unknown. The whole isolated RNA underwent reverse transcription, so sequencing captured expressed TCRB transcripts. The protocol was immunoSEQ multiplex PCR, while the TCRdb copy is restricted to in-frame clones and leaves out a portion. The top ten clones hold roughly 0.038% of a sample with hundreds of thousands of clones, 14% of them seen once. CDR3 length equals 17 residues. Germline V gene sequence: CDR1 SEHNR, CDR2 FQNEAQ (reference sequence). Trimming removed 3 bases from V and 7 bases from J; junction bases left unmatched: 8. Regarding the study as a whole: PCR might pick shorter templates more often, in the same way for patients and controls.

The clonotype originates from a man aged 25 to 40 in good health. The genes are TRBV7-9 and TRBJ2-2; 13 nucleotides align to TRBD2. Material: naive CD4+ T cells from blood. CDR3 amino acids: CASSFSGTSGIGGELFF. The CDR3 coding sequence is TGTGCCAGCAGCTTTTCCGGGACTAGCGGGATTGGCGGGGAGCTGTTTTTT.